The 12 T cell receptor beta chains below all came from one sample that was sequenced in a study of vaccination and CD4 T cells after COVID-19 (dated by TCRdb to between 2021 and 2024). Libraries were prepared through PCR. Sequencing was performed on an Illumina iSeq 100. At the Johns Hopkins FTIC core, DNA from the cultured CD4+ T cells underwent TCR sequencing with the Oncomine TCR Beta short-read assay. Genomic DNA was extracted from the cultured CD4+ T cells with the QIAamp micro DNA kit. The public reads were reanalyzed by TCRdb: fastp trimming at Q25, MiXCR alignment, in-frame beta chains only. Rows merge per CDR3 protein into single entries with the most common DNA and genes. Across this sample there are roughly 6,700 distinct CDR3 sequences, with 33% seen only once. The top ten hold around 39% of the sample. No cognate antigen is known for these TCRs. This sample's treatment or condition label indicates: approximately 10-day PBMC culture with coronavirus spike peptide pools or control peptides (ViraFEST assay). CD4+ T cells from unexposed donors were collected before the COVID-19 pandemic (2011-2018).

The sequencing input was CD4+ T cells from blood, cultured in vitro. These receptor sequences come from a human donor in good health.

The rearrangement links TRBV28 to TRBJ1-2; 7 nucleotides align to TRBD1. The trim removed 3 bases at V and 8 bases at J, leaving 15 bases unmatched. The germline gives CDR1 MDHEN, CDR2 SYDVKM. This CDR3 has 16 residues. For the CDR3, the DNA is TGTGCCAGCAGTTTTCTCGGGAAGAACAGGGGTTTGGGCTACACCTTC. Protein: CASSFLGKNRGLGYTF.

The chain couples TRBV20-1 to TRBJ2-5; D is unclear. Germline assignment: CDR1 DFQATT and CDR2 SNEGSKA (reference sequence). Trimming stripped 3 bases from V and 0 bases from J, with 8 bases between. The length of the CDR3 is 13 residues. CDR3 protein: CSASLGNQETQYF. The CDR3 bases are TGCAGTGCTAGTCTGGGAAACCAAGAGACCCAGTACTTC.

A few counts support this clonotype. The chain carries TRBV7-9 and TRBJ2-3; the D gene is possibly TRBD1 (6 bases). V was trimmed by 2 bases and J by 2 bases, leaving 14 bases between them. Germline assignment: CDR1 SEHNR and CDR2 FQNEAQ (reference sequence). This CDR3 contains 16 residues. The CDR3 loop is CASSLPWQGNTDTQYF. The CDR3 DNA sequence: TGTGCCAGCAGCTTACCTTGGCAGGGGAACACAGATACGCAGTATTTT.

This clonotype has only a few counts. This rearrangement joins TRBV20-1 to TRBJ2-3, with a weak D call TRBD1 (6 bases). There are 13 residues in the CDR3. Germline V CDR1 and CDR2: DFQATT, SNEGSKA (reference sequence). Trimming took off 5 bases at V and 3 bases at J, with 12 bases between the two ends. In nucleotides, the CDR3 is TGCAGTGCTCGCTGGACAGTGACAGATACGCAGTATTTT. It codes for CSARWTVTDTQYF.

The rearrangement joins TRBV24-1 to TRBJ2-1; D possibly matches TRBD1 or TRBD2 (5 bases each). The germline V and J ends were trimmed by 2 bases and 3 bases, with 16 bases remaining between them. CDR1 and CDR2 from the germline V gene are KGHDR and SFDVKD. The CDR3 loop spans 17 amino acids. The CDR3 loop reads CATSDSSGTDLYNEQFF. The CDR3 nucleotides are TGTGCCACCAGTGATTCGTCCGGGACGGACCTCTACAATGAGCAGTTCTTC.

The gene calls are TRBV7-9 and TRBJ2-7; the D call may be TRBD1 or TRBD2 (6 bases each). Trimming left V 1 base short and J 5 bases short, with 18 bases between. The CDR3 is 16 residues long. Germline V gene data show CDR1 as SEHNR and CDR2 as FQNEAQ (reference sequence). The CDR3 nucleotides read TGTGCCAGCAGCTTAGGGGGGGCAGGGAAGGACGACGAGCAGTACTTC. This encodes CASSLGGAGKDDEQYF.

The gene calls are TRBV6-5 and TRBJ1-1; the D is unclear. The CDR3 consists of 12 residues. Germline V gene sequence: CDR1 MNHEY, CDR2 SVGAGI. V lost 2 bases to trimming and J lost 7 bases, with 8 bases between them. In DNA, the CDR3 is TGTGCCAGCAGTTACGCCGGTAATGAAGCTTTCTTT. As protein: CASSYAGNEAFF.

The gene calls are TRBV27 and TRBJ2-7; tentative D call: TRBD2 (6 bases). The CDR3 loop spans 15 amino acids. V lost 6 bases and J lost 6, with 21 bases in between. Germline V gene sequence: CDR1 MNHEY, CDR2 SMNVEV (reference sequence). CDR3 loop: CASRRSSVSSSEQYF. The CDR3 DNA sequence: TGTGCCAGCAGACGGTCTAGCGTGTCGTCGTCCGAGCAGTACTTC.

This chain connects TRBV9 to TRBJ1-1, with D tentatively TRBD1 (6 bases). CDR3 length: 13 amino acids. Looked up from germline, CDR1 is SGDLS and CDR2 is YYNGEE. Trimming took off 3 bases at V and 4 bases at J, with 10 bases between the two ends. For the CDR3, the DNA is TGTGCCAGCAGCGCAGAGGACAGCACTGAAGCTTTCTTT. Its protein is CASSAEDSTEAFF.

The chain has TRBV7-9 and TRBJ2-1; a possible D gene is TRBD1 (6 bases). Germline V lookup: CDR1 SEHNR, CDR2 FQNEAQ (reference sequence). Between the trimmed V and J ends, which lost 4 bases and 8 bases, there was a span of 15 bases. The CDR3 loop spans 14 amino acids. CDR3 in amino acids: CASSSDTGSDEQFF. The CDR3 DNA reads TGTGCCAGCAGCTCTGATACAGGGAGTGATGAGCAGTTCTTC. Full variable domain (missing parts from reference TRBV7-9 and TRBJ2-1): DTGVSQNPRHKITKRGQNVTFRCDPISEHNRLYWYRQTLGQGPEFLTYFQNEAQLEKSRLLSDRFSAERPKGSFSTLEIQRTEQGDSAMYLCASSSDTGSDEQFFGPGTRLTVL.

V and J are TRBV20-1 and TRBJ2-7; no definite D call. Germline assignment: CDR1 DFQATT and CDR2 SNEGSKA (reference sequence). This CDR3 comprises 14 residues. The CDR3: CSPHDPSSDYEQYF. The CDR3 DNA reads TGCAGCCCTCATGATCCCTCCTCCGACTACGAGCAGTACTTC.

The chain has TRBV9 and TRBJ1-1; maybe TRBD1 (5 bases). This CDR3 spans 13 amino acids. The V end lost 3 bases, the J end lost 6 bases, and 12 bases lay between the germline ends. The V gene's germline CDR1 is SGDLS and CDR2 YYNGEE. The CDR3 protein is CASSAVWGAEAFF. DNA of the CDR3: TGTGCCAGCAGCGCCGTCTGGGGGGCTGAAGCTTTCTTT.